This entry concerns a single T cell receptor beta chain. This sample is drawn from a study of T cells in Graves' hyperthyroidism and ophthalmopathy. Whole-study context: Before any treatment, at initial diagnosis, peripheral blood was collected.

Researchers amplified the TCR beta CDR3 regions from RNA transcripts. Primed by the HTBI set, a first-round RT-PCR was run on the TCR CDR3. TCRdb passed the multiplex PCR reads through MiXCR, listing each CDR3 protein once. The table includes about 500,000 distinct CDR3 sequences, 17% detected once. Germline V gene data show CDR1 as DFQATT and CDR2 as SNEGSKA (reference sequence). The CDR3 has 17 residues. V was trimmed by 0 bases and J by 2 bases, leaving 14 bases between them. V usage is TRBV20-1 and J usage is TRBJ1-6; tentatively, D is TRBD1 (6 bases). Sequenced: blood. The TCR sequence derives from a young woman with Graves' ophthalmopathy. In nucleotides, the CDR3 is TGCAGTGCTAGAGACCTACAGGGTGAAACCTATAATTCACCCCTCCACTTT. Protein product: CSARDLQGETYNSPLHF.